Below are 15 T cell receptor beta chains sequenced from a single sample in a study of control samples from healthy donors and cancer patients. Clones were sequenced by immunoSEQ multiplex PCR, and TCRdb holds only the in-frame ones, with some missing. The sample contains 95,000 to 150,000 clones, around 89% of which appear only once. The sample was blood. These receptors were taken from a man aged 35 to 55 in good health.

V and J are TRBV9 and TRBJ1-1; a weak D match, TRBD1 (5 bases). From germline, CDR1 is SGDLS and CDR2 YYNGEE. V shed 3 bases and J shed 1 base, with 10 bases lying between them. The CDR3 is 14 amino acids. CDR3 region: CASSENTGNTEAFF. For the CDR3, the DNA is TGTGCCAGCAGCGAGAACACAGGGAACACTGAAGCTTTCTTT.

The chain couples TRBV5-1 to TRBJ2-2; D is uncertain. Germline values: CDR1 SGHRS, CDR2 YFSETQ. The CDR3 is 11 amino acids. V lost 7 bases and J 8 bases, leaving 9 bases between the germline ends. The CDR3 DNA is TGCGCCAGCCGCAATCAGGGGGAGCTGTTTTTT. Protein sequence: CASRNQGELFF.

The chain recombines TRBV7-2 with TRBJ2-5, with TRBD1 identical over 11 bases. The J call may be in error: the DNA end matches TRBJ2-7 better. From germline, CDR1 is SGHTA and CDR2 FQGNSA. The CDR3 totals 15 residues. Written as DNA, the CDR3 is TGTGCCAGCAGCTTAGCCGGGACAGGGGGATACGAGCAGTACTTC. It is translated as CASSLAGTGGYEQYF.

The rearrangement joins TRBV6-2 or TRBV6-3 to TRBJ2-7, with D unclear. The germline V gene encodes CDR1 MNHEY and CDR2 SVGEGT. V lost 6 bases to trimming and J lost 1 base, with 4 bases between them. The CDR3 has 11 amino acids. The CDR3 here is CASSRSYEQYF. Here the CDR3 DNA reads TGTGCCAGCAGCCGTTCCTACGAGCAGTACTTC.

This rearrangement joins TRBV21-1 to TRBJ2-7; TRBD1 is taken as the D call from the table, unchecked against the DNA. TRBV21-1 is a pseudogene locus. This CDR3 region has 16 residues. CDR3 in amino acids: CASSRKPGQGAYEQYF. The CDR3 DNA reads TGTGCCAGCAGCAGAAAACCGGGACAGGGGGCCTACGAGCAGTACTTC.

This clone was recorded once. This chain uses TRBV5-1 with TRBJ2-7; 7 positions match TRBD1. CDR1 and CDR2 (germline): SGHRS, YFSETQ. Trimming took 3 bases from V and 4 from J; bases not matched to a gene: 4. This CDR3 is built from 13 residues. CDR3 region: CASSSGQVYEQYF. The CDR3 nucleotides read TGCGCCAGCAGCTCCGGACAGGTGTACGAGCAGTACTTC. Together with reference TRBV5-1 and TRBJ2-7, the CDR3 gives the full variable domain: KAGVTQTPRYLIKTRGQQVTLSCSPISGHRSVSWYQQTPGQGLQFLFEYFSETQRNKGNFPGRFSGRQFSNSRSEMNVSTLELGDSALYLCASSSGQVYEQYFGPGTRLTVT.

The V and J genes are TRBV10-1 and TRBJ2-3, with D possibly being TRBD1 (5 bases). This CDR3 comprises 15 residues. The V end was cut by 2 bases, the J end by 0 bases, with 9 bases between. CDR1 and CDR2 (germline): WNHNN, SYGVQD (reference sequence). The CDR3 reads CASSEPKGSTDTQYF. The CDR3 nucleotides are TGCGCCAGCAGTGAGCCAAAGGGGAGCACAGATACGCAGTATTTT.

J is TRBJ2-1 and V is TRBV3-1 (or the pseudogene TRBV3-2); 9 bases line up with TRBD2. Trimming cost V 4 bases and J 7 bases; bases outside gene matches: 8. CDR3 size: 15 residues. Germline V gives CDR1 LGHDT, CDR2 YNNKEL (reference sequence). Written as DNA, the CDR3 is TGTGCCAGCAGCCGAGGGCGGGGGGGTTTGAATGAGCAGTTCTTC. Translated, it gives CASSRGRGGLNEQFF.

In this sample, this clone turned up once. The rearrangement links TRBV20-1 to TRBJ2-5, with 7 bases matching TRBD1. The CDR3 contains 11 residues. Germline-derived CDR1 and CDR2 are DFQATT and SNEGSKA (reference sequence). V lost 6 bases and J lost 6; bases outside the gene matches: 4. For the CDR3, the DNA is TGCAGTGCCAGACAGGGTCAGACCCAGTACTTC. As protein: CSARQGQTQYF.

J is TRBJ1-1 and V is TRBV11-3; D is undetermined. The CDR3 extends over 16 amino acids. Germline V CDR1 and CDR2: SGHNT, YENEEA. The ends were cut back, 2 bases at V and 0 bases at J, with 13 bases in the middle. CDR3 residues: CASSLRNRVLNTEAFF. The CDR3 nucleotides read TGTGCCAGCAGCTTAAGGAACCGGGTCTTGAACACTGAAGCTTTCTTT.

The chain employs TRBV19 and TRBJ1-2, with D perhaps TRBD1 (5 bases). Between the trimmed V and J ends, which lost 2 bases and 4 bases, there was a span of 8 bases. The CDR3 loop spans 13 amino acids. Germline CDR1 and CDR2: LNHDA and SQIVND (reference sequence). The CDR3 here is CASSIRDSYGYTF. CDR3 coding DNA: TGTGCCAGTAGTATACGAGACAGCTATGGCTACACCTTC.

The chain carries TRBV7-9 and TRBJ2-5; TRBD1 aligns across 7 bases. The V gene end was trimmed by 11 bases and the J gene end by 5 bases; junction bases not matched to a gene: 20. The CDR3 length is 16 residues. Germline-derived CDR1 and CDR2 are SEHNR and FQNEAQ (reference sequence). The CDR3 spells CAVPAALNRGYETQYF. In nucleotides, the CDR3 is TGTGCCGTGCCAGCAGCACTCAACAGGGGTTACGAGACCCAGTACTTC.

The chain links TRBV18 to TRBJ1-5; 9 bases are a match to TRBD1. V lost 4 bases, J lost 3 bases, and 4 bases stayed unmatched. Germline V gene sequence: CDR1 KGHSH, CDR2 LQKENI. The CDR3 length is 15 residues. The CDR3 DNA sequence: TGTGCCAGCTCACAAGGACAGGGGCCCAATCAGCCCCAGCATTTT. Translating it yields CASSQGQGPNQPQHF.

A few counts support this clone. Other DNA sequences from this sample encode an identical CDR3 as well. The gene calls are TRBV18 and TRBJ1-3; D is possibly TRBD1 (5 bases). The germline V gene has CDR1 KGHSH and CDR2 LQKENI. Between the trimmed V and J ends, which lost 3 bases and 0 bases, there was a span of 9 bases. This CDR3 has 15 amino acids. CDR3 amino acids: CASSPGLNSGNTIYF. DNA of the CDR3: TGTGCCAGCTCACCGGGGCTGAACTCTGGAAACACCATATATTTT.

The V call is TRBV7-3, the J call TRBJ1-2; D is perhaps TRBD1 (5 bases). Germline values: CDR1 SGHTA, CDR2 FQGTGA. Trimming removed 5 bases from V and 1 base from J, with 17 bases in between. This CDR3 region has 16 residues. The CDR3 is CASSVGVTPFNYGYTF. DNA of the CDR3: TGTGCCAGCAGCGTAGGGGTAACACCTTTTAACTATGGCTACACCTTC.